Following are 11 T cell receptor beta chains from one sample sequenced in a study of cytomegalovirus exposure and HLA in healthy donors. Primers: 60 Vbeta forward and 13 Jbeta reverse. TCRdb's table, derived via immunoSEQ multiplex PCR, lists solely in-frame clones and lacks some. Counted here are about 160,000 clones, approximately 70% occurring once; the ten biggest clones make up approximately 7.1%. The sequenced sample consisted of PBMCs. The receptors stem from a middle-aged man in good health and CMV-seropositive.

The chain is built from TRBV10-3 and TRBJ1-1; D possibly corresponds to TRBD1 (5 bases). This CDR3 spans 14 amino acids. Trimming removed 3 bases from V and 4 bases from J, with 12 bases in between. Germline V lookup: CDR1 ENHRY, CDR2 SYGVKD. The CDR3 loop reads CAISDAQGGTEAFF. The CDR3 DNA reads TGTGCCATCAGTGATGCGCAGGGTGGCACTGAAGCTTTCTTT.

This chain joins TRBV7-3 and TRBJ1-2; 8 bases align to TRBD1. The CDR3 has 14 residues. Trimming cost V 5 bases and J 3 bases; bases outside gene matches: 5. The germline CDR1 and CDR2 sequences are SGHTA and FQGTGA. CDR3 amino acids: CASSPTGADYGYTF. The CDR3 DNA reads as TGTGCCAGCAGCCCGACAGGGGCGGACTATGGCTACACCTTC.

The rearrangement joins TRBV2 to TRBJ2-2; tentatively, D is TRBD1 (6 bases). The germline gives CDR1 SNHLY, CDR2 FYNNEI. This CDR3 has 15 amino acids. V was clipped by 3 bases and J by 4 bases, with 12 bases between them. The CDR3 is CASSDYGTSTGELFF. For the CDR3, the DNA is TGTGCCAGCAGTGATTACGGGACATCCACCGGGGAGCTGTTTTTT.

The rearrangement joins TRBV10-3 to TRBJ2-3; 9 bases align to TRBD1. Trimming at V came to 7 bases and at J to 5 bases, leaving 7 bases not matched to a gene. Germline V gives CDR1 ENHRY, CDR2 SYGVKD. This CDR3 comprises 14 residues. The CDR3 DNA reads TGTGCCATCACCCCGGGACAGGGAGGAGATACGCAGTATTTT. Encoded protein: CAITPGQGGDTQYF.

The V gene is TRBV14, the J gene TRBJ2-2, with 8 positions matching TRBD1. V shed 2 bases, J shed 1 base, and the junction held 3 bases outside the gene matches. Germline loops: CDR1 SGHDN, CDR2 FVKESK. CDR3 length: 16 residues. CDR3 in DNA: TGTGCCAGCAGCCAACCAGGGACAGGGAACACCGGGGAGCTGTTTTTT. The encoded protein is CASSQPGTGNTGELFF.

The genes are TRBV25-1 and TRBJ1-1, with D uncertain. Germline CDR1 and CDR2: MGHDK and SYGVNS. The V end lost 7 bases, the J end lost 1 base, and 4 bases lay between the germline ends. This CDR3 spans 11 amino acids. CDR3 nucleotide sequence: TGTGCCAGCACAGGGAACACTGAAGCTTTCTTT. Its translation is CASTGNTEAFF. The full variable domain, in which reference TRBV25-1 and TRBJ1-1 provide the parts outside the CDR3, is EADIYQTPRYLVIGTGKKITLECSQTMGHDKMYWYQQDPGMELHLIHYSYGVNSTEKGDLSSESTVSRIRTEHFPLTLESARPSHTSQYLCASTGNTEAFFGQGTRLTVV.

This chain links TRBV29-1 with TRBJ1-4, with 11 bases that match TRBD1. Per the germline V gene, CDR1 is SQVTM and CDR2 is ANQGSEA. J gave up 7 bases and V 6 bases, and 7 bases lay outside the gene matches. There are 14 residues in the CDR3. The CDR3 reads CSVAVGTGGEKLFF. CDR3 DNA: TGCAGCGTGGCGGTCGGGACAGGGGGTGAAAAACTGTTTTTT.

J is TRBJ2-7 and V is TRBV7-9; D unresolved. The CDR3 loop spans 12 amino acids. Germline V lookup: CDR1 SEHNR, CDR2 FQNEAQ (reference sequence). The V and J ends lost 1 base and 3 bases respectively, with 4 bases between them. CDR3 region: CASSLGRYEQYF. The DNA of the CDR3 is TGTGCCAGCAGCTTAGGTCGCTACGAGCAGTACTTC.

The chain links TRBV2 to TRBJ1-1, with a weak D call TRBD1 (6 bases). Trimming removed 6 bases at V and 4 bases at J, with 9 bases between. CDR1 is SNHLY, CDR2 FYNNEI, per germline. There are 12 residues in the CDR3. CDR3 residues: CASRPGVTEAFF. In DNA form, the CDR3 reads TGTGCCAGCAGGCCAGGGGTCACTGAAGCTTTCTTT.

The chain employs TRBV9 and TRBJ2-7, with TRBD1 matching 7 bases. The V gene's germline CDR1 is SGDLS and CDR2 YYNGEE. V gave up 0 bases and J gave up 0 bases; unmatched junction bases: 3. The CDR3 has 15 amino acids. Here the CDR3 reads CASSVGDSDSYEQYF. The CDR3 nucleotides read TGTGCCAGCAGCGTAGGGGACAGCGACTCCTACGAGCAGTACTTC.

The V gene is TRBV6-5, the J gene TRBJ2-5; 9 bases agree with TRBD1. The J call may be faulty, since TRBJ2-7 better matches the DNA end. Germline values: CDR1 MNHEY, CDR2 SVGAGI. CDR3 length: 14 amino acids. CDR3 loop: CASRGTGKTYEQYF. In DNA, the CDR3 is TGTGCCAGCAGGGGGACAGGGAAAACCTACGAGCAGTACTTC.